This TCR beta chain is from a study of blood T cell repertoires in COVID-19. Across the whole study: Acute-phase and convalescent COVID-19 samples originated in the United States, Italy and Spain.

Only in-frame clones appear in the TCRdb table, and some are missing; sequencing was by immunoSEQ multiplex PCR. The data contain some 290,000 clones, roughly nine tenths of them singletons. The germline V and J ends were trimmed by 1 base and 7 bases, with 16 bases remaining between them. This CDR3 contains 16 residues. From germline, CDR1 is SGHVS and CDR2 FNYEAQ. In its sample, this clone was seen many times. The TCR sequence derives from a woman between 25 and 40 years old with COVID-19, enrolled during active disease. Sequenced input: peripheral blood. The chain combines TRBV7-6 with TRBJ2-2, with D possibly matching TRBD1 (6 bases). CDR3 amino acids: CASSLGLQGVNGELFF. CDR3 sequence (DNA): TGTGCCAGCAGCTTAGGGCTACAGGGTGTGAACGGGGAGCTGTTTTTT.